This T cell receptor (beta chain) was documented in a study of beta chain features in type 1 diabetes. The wider study: The patient and healthy donor groups were comparable for age, gender and cell yields. The number of sorted cells examined across all samples was roughly 100,000,000.

Comments on this clone: Its cognate antigen is unknown.

The entirety of the isolated RNA underwent reverse transcription, so expressed TCRB transcripts were sequenced. Some clones are missing from TCRdb's copy, which holds only in-frame ones; the method was immunoSEQ multiplex PCR. The sample holds under 400,000 clones, about 20% seen once. This CDR3 spans 12 amino acids. Trimming stripped 4 bases from V and 4 bases from J, with 7 bases between. Germline CDR1 is SNHLY and CDR2 is FYNNEI. Whole-study results and caveats: PCR could preferentially amplify shorter templates, alike in patients and controls.

A single heparinised blood sample, averaging roughly 110 mL, was obtained per donor. The clonotype originates from a woman aged 18-29 years in good health. The gene calls are TRBV2 and TRBJ1-1; D may be TRBD1 (5 bases). Sequencing was performed on naive CD4+ T cells from blood. The CDR3 sequence is CASSVGVTEAFF. The CDR3 bases are TGTGCCAGCAGTGTAGGGGTCACTGAAGCTTTCTTT.